Listed below are T cell receptor beta chains from one sample, sequenced in a study of T-cell reconstitution after alpha-beta-depleted transplantation in children. TCRdb reprocessed the PCR reads with MiXCR, giving one entry per CDR3 protein. This table holds roughly 420,000 distinct CDR3 sequences, about 17% found once. The starting material was PBMCs, mostly from graft donor cells, obtained 360 days after TCRalphabeta/CD19-depleted stem cell transplant. The origin of the receptors is a boy younger than two who had a stem cell transplant for Wiskott-Aldrich syndrome, so the T cells may come from the graft donor. The CDR3 runs from the conserved cysteine through the conserved F or W. A D gene is named only where the DNA matches it firmly. Size tells how often a clone was seen (once, few, many) or the class of an expanded clone, and some rows leave it out.

clone size: many
V gene: TRBV30
D gene: NA
J gene: TRBJ1-5
CDR3 DNA: TGTGCCTGGAGTGTACTTAAAGGGATTGGGCAGCCCCAGCATTTT
CDR3 protein: CAWSVLKGIGQPQHF

clone size: NA
V gene: TRBV2
D gene: TRBD1
J gene: TRBJ2-7
CDR3 DNA: TGTGCCAGCACCTCTAAAGGGACAGCCTACGAGCAGTACTTC
CDR3 protein: CASTSKGTAYEQYF

clone size: NA
V gene: TRBV7-8
D gene: NA
J gene: TRBJ2-7
CDR3 DNA: TGTGCCAGCAGCTTAGTGCGAGACAGGCCCCCTCCCTACGAGCAGTACTTC
CDR3 protein: CASSLVRDRPPPYEQYF

clone size: NA
V gene: TRBV5-1
D gene: NA
J gene: TRBJ2-1
CDR3 DNA: TGCGCCAGCAGCTTGTTCTTGGCCGGGGGGCTTCTCAATGAGCAGTTCTTC
CDR3 protein: CASSLFLAGGLLNEQFF

clone size: few
V gene: TRBV6-6
D gene: NA
J gene: TRBJ2-7
CDR3 DNA: TGTGCCAGCAGCTCCTCGGACTACTACGAGCAGTACTTC
CDR3 protein: CASSSSDYYEQYF

clone size: NA
V gene: TRBV29-1
D gene: NA
J gene: TRBJ1-1
CDR3 DNA: TGCAGCGTTTCCCCCGGGCCCACTGAAGCTTTCTTT
CDR3 protein: CSVSPGPTEAFF

clone size: many
V gene: TRBV12-3/TRBV12-4
D gene: TRBD2
J gene: TRBJ2-1
CDR3 DNA: TGTGCCAGCAGTTTAAGGACTAGCGGCCGGGGGGATGAGCAGTTCTTC
CDR3 protein: CASSLRTSGRGDEQFF

clone size: few
V gene: TRBV6-1
D gene: NA
J gene: TRBJ2-2
CDR3 DNA: TGTGCCAGCAGTGAGAGGGACCCCAGGGCTACCGGGGAGCTGTTTTTT
CDR3 protein: CASSERDPRATGELFF

clone size: few
V gene: TRBV20-1
D gene: TRBD1
J gene: TRBJ2-7
CDR3 DNA: TGCAGTGCCGGACAGGTGAACTACGAGCAGTACTTC
CDR3 protein: CSAGQVNYEQYF

clone size: NA
V gene: TRBV12-3/TRBV12-4
D gene: TRBD1
J gene: TRBJ1-2
CDR3 DNA: TGTGCCAGCGGAATACAGGGGCTTGGGGCTGGCTACACCTTC
CDR3 protein: CASGIQGLGAGYTF

clone size: NA
V gene: TRBV13
D gene: TRBD1
J gene: TRBJ1-6
CDR3 DNA: TGTGCCAGCAGCCCGGACAGGGGCTCCTATAATTCACCCCTCCACTTT
CDR3 protein: CASSPDRGSYNSPLHF

clone size: NA
V gene: TRBV10-3
D gene: TRBD2
J gene: TRBJ2-1
CDR3 DNA: TGTGCCATCCGAGGCGGGGGTGATGAGCAGTTCTTC
CDR3 protein: CAIRGGGDEQFF

clone size: few
V gene: TRBV18
D gene: NA
J gene: TRBJ2-3
CDR3 DNA: TGTGCCAGCTCACCACCTAGTGCGGGTCCAGATACGCAGTATTTT
CDR3 protein: CASSPPSAGPDTQYF

clone size: few
V gene: TRBV27
D gene: NA
J gene: TRBJ1-4
CDR3 DNA: TGTGCCAGCAGTTTAGGCAGGGGAGGAGAAAAACTGTTTTTT
CDR3 protein: CASSLGRGGEKLFF

clone size: many
V gene: TRBV7-9
D gene: NA
J gene: TRBJ2-2
CDR3 DNA: TGTGCCAGCAGCCTTCCCGACAGGGACTACACCGGGGAGCTGTTTTTT
CDR3 protein: CASSLPDRDYTGELFF

clone size: NA
V gene: TRBV15
D gene: NA
J gene: TRBJ2-5
CDR3 DNA: TGTGCCACCAGCAGAGGCAGGGAAGAGACCCAGTACTTC
CDR3 protein: CATSRGREETQYF

clone size: few
V gene: TRBV27
D gene: TRBD2
J gene: TRBJ2-1
CDR3 DNA: TGTGCCAGCAGTGGAATTAGCGGGACCACCTACAATGAGCAGTTCTTC
CDR3 protein: CASSGISGTTYNEQFF

clone size: NA
V gene: TRBV6-1
D gene: NA
J gene: TRBJ2-7
CDR3 DNA: TGTGCCAGCAGAGCGGGACAGGTGCCGAGTGAGCAGTACTTC
CDR3 protein: CASRAGQVPSEQYF

clone size: NA
V gene: TRBV2
D gene: NA
J gene: TRBJ2-1
CDR3 DNA: TGTGCCAGCAGTGAACGGCCTAGCAGGAGCTCCTACAATGAGCAGTTCTTC
CDR3 protein: CASSERPSRSSYNEQFF

clone size: few
V gene: TRBV20-1
D gene: TRBD2
J gene: TRBJ2-1
CDR3 DNA: TGCAGTCCCAAACGCCTAGCGGGTGGTAATGAGCAGTTCTTC
CDR3 protein: CSPKRLAGGNEQFF

clone size: few
V gene: TRBV28
D gene: NA
J gene: TRBJ1-2
CDR3 DNA: TGTGCCAGCAGATTCCAGGGGAAGGGTGGCTACACCTTC
CDR3 protein: CASRFQGKGGYTF

clone size: few
V gene: TRBV5-1
D gene: NA
J gene: TRBJ2-1
CDR3 DNA: TGCGCCAGCAGCTTGGGATTTAACTACAATGAGCAGTTCTTC
CDR3 protein: CASSLGFNYNEQFF

clone size: NA
V gene: TRBV6-1
D gene: NA
J gene: TRBJ2-2
CDR3 DNA: TGTGCCACTCACAGGGGAGGCACCGGGGAGCTGTTTTTT
CDR3 protein: CATHRGGTGELFF